Sequencing of this T cell receptor (beta chain) was carried out in a study of T cell changes during pregnancy in multiple sclerosis. Clones were read by immunoSEQ multiplex PCR, and TCRdb kept only the in-frame ones, dropping some. The profile shows about 98,000 clones, under 95% of them singletons. This clone was found a few times. This CDR3 region has 12 residues. Germline V gene sequence: CDR1 LNHDA, CDR2 SQIVND (reference sequence). Trimming shortened V by 10 bases and J by 9 bases, and 16 bases separated the two germline ends. This material consisted of peripheral blood, taken after pregnancy. V is TRBV19 and J is TRBJ1-5, with D possibly TRBD1 on 5 matching bases. The origin of this receptor is a female donor in good health, enrolled as a control in a pregnancy study. For the CDR3, the DNA is TGTGCCACCAGCGGGGGAGAGTGGCCCCAGCATTTT. Protein: CATSGGEWPQHF.